One TCR beta chain is described in this entry. Its cognate antigen is unknown. The entry originates in a study of cytomegalovirus exposure and HLA in healthy donors. Primers: 60 Vbeta forward and 13 Jbeta reverse. Sequenced by immunoSEQ multiplex PCR; TCRdb stores in-frame clones only, minus some. The data contain under 200,000 clones, more than 65% of them singletons. Study conclusions and caveats: A few of the chains that were CMV-associated were confirmed in vitro to be specific for CMV antigens.

The TCR originated in a man aged 45-60 years in good health and CMV-seropositive. Sequences were obtained from PBMCs.

The CDR3 bases are TGCGCCAGCAGCTTGACAGGCGCGGCCACTGAAGCTTTCTTT. Translation gives CASSLTGAATEAFF. The rearrangement links TRBV5-1 to TRBJ1-1, with D tentatively TRBD1 (5 bases). Germline assignment: CDR1 SGHRS and CDR2 YFSETQ. Between the trimmed V and J ends, which lost 1 base and 4 bases, there was a span of 11 bases. The CDR3 totals 14 residues.